The 22 T cell receptor beta chains presented below share a single source sample, sequenced in a study of TET2 disruption in CD19-targeted CAR T cells. Antigens of these TCRs are unknown. Specified treatment: autologous CTL019 cells: CD19 CAR with 4-1BB and CD3 zeta domains. Data came from immunoSEQ multiplex PCR; TCRdb stores just in-frame clones and leaves some out. The table lists under 30,000 clones. The sample consisted of CD8- CAR+ T cells sorted from cultured blood T cells, taken for CD19 CAR T cell therapy. Subset given: CD8-negative CAR-positive T cells from the infusion product. The source of these receptors is a man between 65 and 85 years old with chronic lymphocytic leukemia.

Concerning this clone: A junction end diverges from the germline sequence, so it may reflect a read error. The missing CDR3 end, 3 residues past where the read stops, is filled in from the germline J gene. The chain recombines TRBV4-2 with TRBJ1-5; D remains unclear. CDR3 size: 15 residues. Per germline, CDR1 LGHNA and CDR2 YNFKEQ. CDR3 bases read: TGCGCCAGCAGCCAAGAGGCCAATAGCAATCAGCCC. It is translated as CASSQEANSNQP. The full CDR3 is CASSQEANSNQPQHF.

This clone ranks as medium-sized in terms of frequency. From the germline J gene comes the end of the CDR3, since the read stops 3 residues before it. J is TRBJ2-3 and V is TRBV18, with D uncertain. The ends were cut back, 3 bases at V and 0 bases at J, with 4 bases in the middle. This CDR3 has 13 amino acids. Per the germline V gene, CDR1 is KGHSH and CDR2 is LQKENI. The CDR3 loop is CASSPFSTDTQYF. CDR3 DNA, as far as it was read: TGTGCCAGCTCACCCTTCAGCACAGATACG.

A note on this clone: The read comes to an end 3 residues before the CDR3 does, leaving the germline J gene to fill in the end. This chain connects TRBV5-1 to TRBJ1-1, with D possibly TRBD1 on 5 matching bases. The CDR3 length is 14 residues. V gave up 4 bases and J gave up 3 bases, with 13 bases separating them. The germline gives CDR1 SGHRS, CDR2 YFSETQ. The CDR3 spells CASSPGGGYTEAFF. Incomplete CDR3 DNA: TGCGCCAGCAGCCCCGGGGGGGGGTACACTGAA.

For this clone: The CDR3 end lies 3 residues beyond the end of the read and is filled in from the germline J gene. The gene calls are TRBV29-1 and TRBJ2-1; 7 positions match TRBD2. CDR1 SQVTM and CDR2 ANQGSEA come from the germline V gene. This CDR3 has 15 amino acids. After removal of 7 bases from V and 0 bases from J, the junction contained 9 bases not matched to a gene. This chain's CDR3 is CSAPLAASSYNEQFF. Partial CDR3 DNA: TGCAGCGCCCCCCTAGCGGCGAGCTCCTACAATGAG.

With respect to this clone: The CDR3 end falls 3 residues outside the read, so it is completed with the germline J gene. The chain recombines TRBV30 with TRBJ1-2; weak D call: TRBD1 (5 bases). CDR1 is GTSNPN and CDR2 is SVGIG in the germline V gene (reference sequence). CDR3 size: 13 residues. The sequenced CDR3 bases are TGTGCCTGGGGGGCAGGAATGTCATACGAC. Translated: CAWGAGMSYD. The CDR3, in full, reads CAWGAGMSYDYTF.

About this clone itself: The read comes to an end 3 residues before the CDR3 does, leaving the germline J gene to fill in the end. V gene TRBV5-4 combines with J gene TRBJ1-4; tentative D call: TRBD1 (6 bases). This CDR3 comprises 15 residues. Germline V lookup: CDR1 SGHNT, CDR2 YYREEE (reference sequence). The covered CDR3 bases are TGTGCCAGCAGCAGGGGGGGGGCCTTGGGTTCACCA. Translation gives CASSRGGALGSP. The entire CDR3 sequence reads CASSRGGALGSPLFF.

Remarks on this clone: The read finishes 3 residues shy of the CDR3 end, and the germline J gene is used to complete it. This sample also contains other DNA sequences that code for the same CDR3. The V and J genes are TRBV19 and TRBJ2-4, with D perhaps matching TRBD1 (6 bases). Germline loops: CDR1 LNHDA, CDR2 SQIVND (reference sequence). The CDR3 consists of 15 residues. CDR3 residues: CASSQAGQYNQPQYF. Incomplete CDR3 DNA: TGTGCCAGTAGCCAGGCAGGACAGTACAATCAGCCT.

A remark on this clone: The observed sequence ends 3 residues before the CDR3 terminus, with the missing tail filled in from the germline J gene. This rearrangement joins TRBV11-2 to TRBJ2-4; the match to TRBD1 covers 9 bases. The CDR3 is made up of 14 amino acids. Germline values: CDR1 SGHAT, CDR2 FQNNGV. CDR3 DNA, as far as it was read: TGTGCCAGCAGACCTCTAACAGGGGGCTATGGT. It codes for CASRPLTGGYG. The entire CDR3 is CASRPLTGGYGQYF.

As regards this clone: The read halts 3 residues ahead of the CDR3 end, with the missing end drawn from the germline J gene. The chain couples TRBV6-2 or TRBV6-3 to TRBJ1-2, with a tentative D call TRBD1 (5 bases). The CDR3 spans 16 residues. Germline loops: CDR1 MNHEY, CDR2 SVGEGT. The CDR3 DNA, read in part, is TGTGCCAGCAGTTACTCGGTAGCGGGGGGTTACAATGAC. Protein sequence: CASSYSVAGGYND. The full-length CDR3 reads as CASSYSVAGGYNDYTF.

About this clone itself: The sequenced fragment ends 3 residues before the CDR3 boundary, so the rest is inferred from the germline J gene. The chain combines TRBV7-8 with TRBJ2-3; TRBD1 matches 11 bases. CDR3 length: 18 amino acids. Germline V CDR1 and CDR2: SGHVS, FQNEAQ. Germline trimming cut 5 bases from V and 0 bases from J; bases unmatched to any gene: 10. CDR3 bases read: TGTGCCAGCAGCAAAGACGGGACAGGGGGGGCTAGCACAGATACG. Its protein product is CASSKDGTGGASTDT. The full-length CDR3 reads as CASSKDGTGGASTDTQYF.

Points on this clone: The read comes to an end 3 residues before the CDR3 does, leaving the germline J gene to fill in the end. The chain links TRBV19 to TRBJ2-4; the D call may be TRBD1 or TRBD2 (6 bases each). Per the germline V gene, CDR1 is LNHDA and CDR2 is SQIVND (reference sequence). The CDR3 is 17 residues long. The CDR3 sequence is CASSIPARGGGNQPQYF. The DNA read from the CDR3 is TGTGCCAGTAGTATCCCCGCCCGTGGAGGGGGTAATCAGCCT.

In regard to this clone: The DNA ends 3 residues before the CDR3 does, and the rest of the CDR3 is filled in from the germline J gene. V is TRBV4-2 and J is TRBJ2-2; D is undetermined. V gave up 1 base and J gave up 4 bases, with 16 bases separating them. The CDR3 is 17 amino acids. Looked up from germline, CDR1 is LGHNA and CDR2 is YNFKEQ. This CDR3 reads CASSQVAGDLSTGELFF. The CDR3 DNA, read in part, is TGTGCCAGCAGCCAAGTAGCCGGAGACCTATCCACCGGGGAG.

As for this clone: Sequencing ends 3 residues short of the CDR3 end; the germline J gene provides the rest. The rearrangement joins TRBV10-3 to TRBJ2-5; a weak D match, TRBD2 (6 bases). This CDR3 is 14 amino acids long. Germline-derived CDR1 and CDR2 are ENHRY and SYGVKD. With 2 bases removed from V and 1 base from J, the gap between germline ends came to 8 bases. The CDR3 bases that were read are TGTGCCATCAGTGAGCGGGGGATCCAAGAGACC. It encodes CAISERGIQET. In full, the CDR3 reads CAISERGIQETQYF.

About this clone itself: The read terminates 3 residues before the CDR3 end, so the remaining end is supplied by the germline J gene. The chain couples TRBV5-4 to TRBJ2-2; D unclear. Trimming took 4 bases from V and 6 from J, leaving 10 bases between them. Germline CDR1 SGHNT, CDR2 YYREEE (reference sequence). There are 13 residues in the CDR3. The part of the CDR3 DNA that was read is TGTGCCAGCAGCGCTACCAGGTCCGGGGAG. Protein product: CASSATRSGE. The entire CDR3 protein reads CASSATRSGELFF.

Notes on this clone: With the read ending 3 residues before the CDR3 end, the germline J gene is used to fill in that end. The chain links TRBV10-2 to TRBJ1-6; D unresolved. CDR3 size: 16 residues. Trimming stripped 2 bases from V and 5 bases from J, with 13 bases between. Germline loops: CDR1 WSHSY, CDR2 SAAADI. The sequenced part of the CDR3 DNA is TGCGCCAGCAGTGAGGGTGGAGGGTTGGATAATTCACCC. Translated, it gives CASSEGGGLDNSP. From start to end, the CDR3 is CASSEGGGLDNSPLHF.

Comment on this clone: The sequence runs out 3 residues before the end of the CDR3; the remainder is reconstructed from the germline J gene. This chain joins TRBV28 and TRBJ1-6; TRBD1 matches at 12 bases. Germline CDR1 reads MDHEN; CDR2 reads SYDVKM. V dropped 2 bases and J dropped 9; count of bases not matched to a gene: 8. CDR3 length equals 17 residues. CDR3 region: CASSLPGTGGAGSPLHF. CDR3 bases read: TGTGCCAGCAGTTTACCCGGGACAGGGGGCGCAGGTTCACCC.

Concerning this clone itself: The read finishes 3 residues shy of the CDR3 end, and the germline J gene is used to complete it. V and J are TRBV20-1 and TRBJ1-1; D ambiguous. Between the trimmed V and J ends, which lost 0 bases and 4 bases, there was a span of 9 bases. This CDR3 contains 13 residues. The germline CDR1 and CDR2 sequences are DFQATT and SNEGSKA (reference sequence). The CDR3 sequence: CSARDPRGTEAFF. Incomplete CDR3 DNA: TGCAGTGCTAGAGATCCCCGGGGCACTGAA.

A word on this clone: The CDR3 end lies 3 residues beyond the end of the read and is filled in from the germline J gene. Distinct nucleotide sequences in the sample also encode this CDR3. This chain connects TRBV12-3 or TRBV12-4 to TRBJ1-3; TRBD1 might be the D (5 bases). The CDR3 runs 11 residues. The sequenced part of the CDR3 DNA is TGTGCCAGCAGTTTGGGGGGGACT. Translation: CASSLGGT. The complete CDR3 protein is CASSLGGTIYF.

As to this clone: The read falls 3 residues short of the CDR3 end, and the missing part is taken from the germline J gene. The chain employs TRBV5-6 and TRBJ2-1, with 9 nucleotides matching TRBD1. The CDR3 sequence is 15 residues long. The germline V gene has CDR1 SGHDT and CDR2 YYEEEE. Losses at the gene ends were 2 bases for V and 4 bases for J; bases not matched to a gene: 4. CDR3 DNA, as far as it was read: TGTGCCAGCAGCTTCGAGGACAGGGGTTACAATGAG. It is translated as CASSFEDRGYNE. The full CDR3 reads CASSFEDRGYNEQFF.

On this clone itself: The CDR3 goes on 3 residues after the read ends, and that part is filled in from the germline J gene. In the same sample, other DNA sequences code for this CDR3. This chain uses TRBV15 with TRBJ1-3, with D unresolved. This CDR3 is 16 amino acids long. Trimming left V 5 bases short and J 0 bases short, with 14 bases between. Germline-derived CDR1 and CDR2 are LNHNV and YYDKDF (reference sequence). CDR3 sequence reads: CATSSRHGLSGNTIYF. Incomplete CDR3 DNA: TGTGCCACCAGCTCCCGACATGGCCTCTCTGGAAACACC. The whole variable domain, filled in from reference TRBV15 and TRBJ1-3, reads DAMVIQNPRYQVTQFGKPVTLSCSQTLNHNVMYWYQQKSSQAPKLLFHYYDKDFNNEADTPDNFQSRRPNTSFCFLDIRSPGLGDTAMYLCATSSRHGLSGNTIYFGEGSWLTVV.

On this clone itself: From the germline J gene comes the end of the CDR3, since the read stops 3 residues before it. The gene calls are TRBV10-3 and TRBJ2-4; D is perhaps TRBD1 or TRBD2 (5 bases each). CDR1 and CDR2 from the germline V gene are ENHRY and SYGVKD. The CDR3 consists of 13 residues. CDR3 in amino acids: CAISAEGNYGQYF. The CDR3 DNA, read in part, is TGTGCCATCAGTGCTGAGGGGAACTATGGT.

Note on this clone: The CDR3 end is not reached by the read, which stops 3 residues before it; the germline J gene fills it in. This sample includes further DNA sequences coding for the same CDR3. V is TRBV2 and J is TRBJ1-3; no reliable D call. Between the trimmed V and J ends, which lost 4 bases and 0 bases, there was a span of 4 bases. There are 13 residues in the CDR3. Germline CDR1 and CDR2: SNHLY and FYNNEI. The part of the CDR3 DNA that was read is TGTGCCAGCAGTGCAGACTCTGGAAACACC. As protein: CASSADSGNT. The full-length CDR3 reads as CASSADSGNTIYF.